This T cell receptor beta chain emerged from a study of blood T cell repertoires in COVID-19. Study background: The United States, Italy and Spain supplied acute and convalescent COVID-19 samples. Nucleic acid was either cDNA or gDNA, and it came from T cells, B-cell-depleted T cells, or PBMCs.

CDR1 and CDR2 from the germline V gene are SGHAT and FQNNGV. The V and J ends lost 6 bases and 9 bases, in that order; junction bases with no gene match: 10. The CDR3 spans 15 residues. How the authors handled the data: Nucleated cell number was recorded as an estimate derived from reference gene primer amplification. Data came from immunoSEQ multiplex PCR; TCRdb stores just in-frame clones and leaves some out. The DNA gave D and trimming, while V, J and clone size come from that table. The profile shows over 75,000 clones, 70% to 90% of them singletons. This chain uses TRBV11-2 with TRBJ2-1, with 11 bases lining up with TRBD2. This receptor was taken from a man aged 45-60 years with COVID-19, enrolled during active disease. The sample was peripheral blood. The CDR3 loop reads CASSSVELAGVEQFF. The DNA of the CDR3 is TGTGCCAGCAGTTCGGTAGAACTAGCGGGGGTTGAGCAGTTCTTC.